The T cell receptor (beta chain) under discussion was sequenced for a study of T cell repertoires in cytomegalovirus infection. Study-wide context: Newly reported HLA-C-restricted and thoroughly characterized HLA-B-restricted CMV epitopes were employed. Public signatures in TCR beta pointed to CMV infection and matching HLA type.

TCRdb re-derived calls from the reads in MiXCR, one entry per CDR3 protein. The data hold around 300,000 distinct CDR3 sequences, with more than 20% observed a single time. Overall study findings and caveats: The response measured ex vivo was dominated by TCR beta clonotypes (HLA-C-restricted and CMV-specific).

This clonotype was found a few times. Its antigen is undetermined. Trimming pared 2 bases from V and 4 bases from J, leaving 12 bases between. The CDR3 is made up of 14 amino acids. In germline, CDR1 is GTSNPN, CDR2 SVGIG (reference sequence). V usage is TRBV30 and J usage is TRBJ1-5; D call uncertain. The sequencing here drew on cultured PBMCs, taken from culture after CMV antigen stimulation. The sequence was obtained from a human donor in good health (CMV status not recorded). Some clones in this sample may be carry-over from other donors' samples. CDR3 region: CAWSISSDNQPQHF. The CDR3 region has the DNA TGTGCCTGGAGTATTTCTTCGGATAATCAGCCCCAGCATTTT.